Listed below are T cell receptor beta chains from one sample, sequenced in a study of shared T cell receptors in the human thymus. The data were produced by immunoSEQ multiplex PCR, yet TCRdb's version contains in-frame clones alone and is incomplete. The sample comprises 600,000 or so clones, about 90% of which are singletons, and more than 0.009% rests with the top ten. This sample was also put to use in a study of human thymus T cells.

Sequencing was done on a sample of thymocytes. These receptors all stem from a boy younger than two with a congenital heart defect. The CDR3 runs from the conserved cysteine through the conserved F or W. The D gene is left open where the match is weak. Some rows have no size entry. The others give once, few or many, or a class for an expanded clone.

cdr3_nt	cdr3_aa	j_call	d_call	v_call	clone_size
TGTGCCAGCAGGCAATACAGGGCTAGCACAGATACGCAGTATTTT	CASRQYRASTDTQYF	TRBJ2-3	-	TRBV28	-
TGTGCCAGCAGTTTTTCTCGACACAGTTATAGCAATCAGCCCCAGCATTTT	CASSFSRHSYSNQPQHF	TRBJ1-5	-	TRBV28	-
TGTGCCAGCAGCTTGGGAGCCGGGACTATATCAGATACGCAGTATTTT	CASSLGAGTISDTQYF	TRBJ2-3	TRBD2	TRBV5-4	-
TGTGCCAGCCTTAGTCCCTTCTATGGCTACACCTTC	CASLSPFYGYTF	TRBJ1-2	-	TRBV27	-
TGTGCCAGCAGTTACATACAGGGGCTCTCCTACGAGCAGTACTTC	CASSYIQGLSYEQYF	TRBJ2-7	TRBD1	TRBV6-5	-
TGTGCCAGCAGTTTACCCAATACGGACAGGTCGGTAAAACTGTTTTTT	CASSLPNTDRSVKLFF	TRBJ1-4	TRBD1	TRBV28	-
TGTGCCAGCAGTTCCTCAGGGGTCACTAATGAAAAACTGTTTTTT	CASSSSGVTNEKLFF	TRBJ1-4	-	TRBV27	few
TGTGCCAGCAGTCCCGGACAGGACAATGAGCAGTTCTTC	CASSPGQDNEQFF	TRBJ2-1	TRBD1	TRBV28	few
TGCGCCAGCAGTCAATCCGGGAGAGTCGCCAAAAACATTCAGTACTTC	CASSQSGRVAKNIQYF	TRBJ2-4	-	TRBV23-1	-
TGTGCCAGCAGCCCGGGGAAGGGGGCCGGCTCCTACAATGAGCAGTTCTTC	CASSPGKGAGSYNEQFF	TRBJ2-1	TRBD1	TRBV11-2	-
TGTGCCAGTAGTAATCGTAACAGGGGGGTCGAGCAGTACTTC	CASSNRNRGVEQYF	TRBJ2-7	TRBD1	TRBV19	-
TGTGCCAGCAGCTTAATCAACCCTGCTAGGACAGGGTTTACGGGTGGCTACACCTTC	CASSLINPARTGFTGGYTF	TRBJ1-2	TRBD1	TRBV11-2	-
TGTGCCAGCAGCCGGAATGACAGACGAGATGAAAAACTGTTTTTT	CASSRNDRRDEKLFF	TRBJ1-4	-	TRBV5-6	-
TGCGCCAGCAGCCAAGAGGGAAGGGGGAGGAACACTGAAGCTTTCTTT	CASSQEGRGRNTEAFF	TRBJ1-1	-	TRBV4-3	-
TGCGCCAGCGCCCGGCAGGGGCGAGAGACCCAGTACTTC	CASARQGRETQYF	TRBJ2-5	-	TRBV10-1	-
TGCGCCAGCAGGTCCACGAGGGATTACGAAAAACTGTTTTTT	CASRSTRDYEKLFF	TRBJ1-4	-	TRBV5-1	-
TGCGCCAGCAGCCAAGATCGGGGGGGGCTGGAGGCAGATACGCAGTATTTT	CASSQDRGGLEADTQYF	TRBJ2-3	TRBD2	TRBV4-1	-
TGTGCCAGCAGTCCAGCCGAGGAGGGGCTCAACTATGGCTACACCTTC	CASSPAEEGLNYGYTF	TRBJ1-2	-	TRBV28	-
TGTGCCAGCAGCCTAGAGATCGAAACAGGGGGCGCGGAGAACACTGAAGCTTTCTTT	CASSLEIETGGAENTEAFF	TRBJ1-1	TRBD1	TRBV7-2	-
TGTGCCAGCTGGGTTACGACGGGCAGGGGACACACTGAAGCTTTCTTT	CASWVTTGRGHTEAFF	TRBJ1-1	-	TRBV18	-
TGTGCCAGCAGCCGGACAGGTCTCTACGAGCAGTACTTC	CASSRTGLYEQYF	TRBJ2-7	TRBD1	TRBV5-8	-
TGTGCAAGTCGCTTACGCCCCCTAGCGGCTAGCACAGATACGCAGTATTTT	CASRLRPLAASTDTQYF	TRBJ2-3	-	TRBV12-2	few
TGTGCCGCAGATGATGGGGAGTCAGGTGGTAACACTGAAGCTTTCTTT	CAADDGESGGNTEAFF	TRBJ1-1	-	TRBV19	-
TGTGCCATCAGTGACAGCGGGAGGTATGAGCAGTTCTTC	CAISDSGRYEQFF	TRBJ2-1	TRBD2	TRBV10-3	-
TGTGCCAGCAGCCCCGGGACAGGGGTGAACACTGAAGCTTTCTTT	CASSPGTGVNTEAFF	TRBJ1-1	TRBD1	TRBV9	-
TGCGCCAGCAGCGTCGATTCAGCGCCCACCGGGGAGCTGTTTTTT	CASSVDSAPTGELFF	TRBJ2-2	-	TRBV5-1	-
TGTGCCAGCAGACGAAGCAACCGGACAGGGGGGAACACTGAAGCTTTCTTT	CASRRSNRTGGNTEAFF	TRBJ1-1	TRBD1	TRBV7-9	-
TGCAGCGTCCGGACAGACAAAAACATTCAGTACTTC	CSVRTDKNIQYF	TRBJ2-4	-	TRBV29-1	few
TGTGCCAGCAGCCAAGATACGGGACAGGGGGCTCCTGGGGCCAACGTCCTGACTTTC	CASSQDTGQGAPGANVLTF	TRBJ2-6	TRBD1	TRBV14	once
TGTGCCAGCATTAGCGGGAGGTGGACAGATACGCAGTATTTT	CASISGRWTDTQYF	TRBJ2-3	TRBD2	TRBV2	-
TGTGCCAGCTCACCACCCGGGACAGCCAGCCTAGGCCTACAAGAGACCCAGTACTTC	CASSPPGTASLGLQETQYF	TRBJ2-5	TRBD1	TRBV18	-
TGCAGCGTTGAGTTGCGGGGTACTGACACTGAAGCTTTCTTT	CSVELRGTDTEAFF	TRBJ1-1	-	TRBV29-1	-
TGTGCCAGTCTCGAGGGAAGGTTGGGCACCGGGGAGCTGTTTTTT	CASLEGRLGTGELFF	TRBJ2-2	-	TRBV19	-
TGTGCCAGCAGTGAGGGGGGACAGGGCGACCAAATGAACACTGAAGCTTTCTTT	CASSEGGQGDQMNTEAFF	TRBJ1-1	TRBD1	TRBV6-1	once
TGCGCCAGCAGCGTAACAGACGGGACAGGGGATGAAAAACTGTTTTTT	CASSVTDGTGDEKLFF	TRBJ1-4	TRBD1	TRBV5-1	-
TGTGCCAGTAGCCCCCGGGACTATGGCTACACCTTC	CASSPRDYGYTF	TRBJ1-2	-	TRBV19	-
TGTGCCAGCAGCTTAGGCGGCGAAGGAGAGGAGCTGTTTTTT	CASSLGGEGEELFF	TRBJ2-2	-	TRBV7-9	-
TGTGCCAGCAGTCCCGACAATAAGACAGTATTCGATGACTACGAGCAGTACTTC	CASSPDNKTVFDDYEQYF	TRBJ2-7	-	TRBV28	few
TGTGCCAGCAGCTTGGTGATCCCCGGGACTAGCGGCTACGAGCAGTACTTC	CASSLVIPGTSGYEQYF	TRBJ2-7	TRBD2	TRBV5-5	-
TGTGCCAGCAGTTACCACGGAGGGGACAATCAGCCCCAGCATTTT	CASSYHGGDNQPQHF	TRBJ1-5	-	TRBV6-5	-
TGTGCCAGCAGCCAAGATGTCGAGGGCAGACCTAACTATGGCTACACCTTC	CASSQDVEGRPNYGYTF	TRBJ1-2	-	TRBV14	once
TGTGCCAGCAGCTTAGGGCAGGACAGATCAAACACCGGGGAGCTGTTTTTT	CASSLGQDRSNTGELFF	TRBJ2-2	-	TRBV11-2	-
TGTGCCAGCTCCCGGCGGGCTGAGGGTGAAAAACTGTTTTTT	CASSRRAEGEKLFF	TRBJ1-4	-	TRBV18	once
TGTGCCAGCAGTGAATGGTTGCCAGGGGCAGGTGCCGGGGAGCTGTTTTTT	CASSEWLPGAGAGELFF	TRBJ2-2	-	TRBV25-1	-
TGTGCCAGCAGCGTAGCTTCCGGGAACTATGGCTACACCTTC	CASSVASGNYGYTF	TRBJ1-2	-	TRBV9	-
TGTGCCAGCAGCCCGGGGCTACGCCGACTAGCGGGACCCACTAGGGAGCAGTACTTC	CASSPGLRRLAGPTREQYF	TRBJ2-7	TRBD2	TRBV28	-
TGCGCCAGCAGCACCGAACCCGGACTAGCGGCCTACGAGCAGTACTTC	CASSTEPGLAAYEQYF	TRBJ2-7	TRBD2	TRBV5-1	once
TGTGCCATCAGTGAGTCGGTTGACAGGGAGGACGAGCAGTACTTC	CAISESVDREDEQYF	TRBJ2-7	-	TRBV10-3	-
TGTGCCAGCAGCTTAGGACTAGCGGGGCGCACAGATACGCAGTATTTT	CASSLGLAGRTDTQYF	TRBJ2-3	TRBD2	TRBV7-6	-
TGTGCCAGCAGCTTAGTGCGGGAAACCGGGGAGCTGTTTTTT	CASSLVRETGELFF	TRBJ2-2	-	TRBV7-2	-
TGTGCCAGCAATCCGGGACAGACCATGAACACTGAAGCTTTCTTT	CASNPGQTMNTEAFF	TRBJ1-1	TRBD1	TRBV6-5	few
TGTGCCGAGACCGTTCGGGATTCACCCCTCCACTTT	CAETVRDSPLHF	TRBJ1-6	-	TRBV19	-
TGTGCCAGCAGTCCGAAACTAGTGACGGACTACGAGCAGTACTTC	CASSPKLVTDYEQYF	TRBJ2-7	-	TRBV27	-
TGTGCCAGCAGTCAAAGGACAGGGACGGTCGGGACCCAGTACTTC	CASSQRTGTVGTQYF	TRBJ2-5	TRBD1	TRBV11-2	-
TGTGCCAGGACTATCAGGCCTAATCAGCCCCAGCATTTT	CARTIRPNQPQHF	TRBJ1-5	-	TRBV11-2	-
TGTGCCAGCAGTGTTACAGGGGTCGGGACTAATGAAAAACTGTTTTTT	CASSVTGVGTNEKLFF	TRBJ1-4	TRBD1	TRBV6-1	-